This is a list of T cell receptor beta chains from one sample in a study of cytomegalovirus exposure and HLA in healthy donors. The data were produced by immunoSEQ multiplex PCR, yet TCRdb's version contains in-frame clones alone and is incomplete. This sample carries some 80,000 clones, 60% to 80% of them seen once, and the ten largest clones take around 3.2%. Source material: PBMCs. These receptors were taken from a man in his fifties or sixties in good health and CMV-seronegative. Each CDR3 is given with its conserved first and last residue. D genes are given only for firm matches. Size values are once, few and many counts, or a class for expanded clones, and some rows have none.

CDR3 DNA: TGTGCCAGCAGGGGGGGTTGGACCGGGGAGCTGTTTTTT
CDR3 protein: CASRGGWTGELFF
J gene: TRBJ2-2
V gene: TRBV25-1
clone size: .
D gene: .
CDR3 length: 13

CDR3 DNA: TGTGCCAGCAGCTGGGGGACTGCACCCCAGTTCTTC
CDR3 protein: CASSWGTAPQFF
J gene: TRBJ2-1
V gene: TRBV6-5
clone size: .
D gene: .
CDR3 length: 12

CDR3 DNA: TGTGCCAGCACCCAGAAGGAGGTCGTAAACACTGAAGCTTTCTTT
CDR3 protein: CASTQKEVVNTEAFF
J gene: TRBJ1-1
V gene: TRBV2
clone size: .
D gene: .
CDR3 length: 15

CDR3 DNA: TGTGCCATTCAATATGGCAAGTACTATGGCTACACCTTC
CDR3 protein: CAIQYGKYYGYTF
J gene: TRBJ1-2
V gene: TRBV28
clone size: .
D gene: .
CDR3 length: 13

CDR3 DNA: TGTGCCAGCAGGGCGGTCGTCGGCGCTGAAGCTTTCTTT
CDR3 protein: CASRAVVGAEAFF
J gene: TRBJ1-1
V gene: TRBV13
clone size: few
D gene: .
CDR3 length: 13

CDR3 DNA: TGTGCCAGCAGGGCAGAGGGGGCTCTGAACACTGAAGCTTTCTTT
CDR3 protein: CASRAEGALNTEAFF
J gene: TRBJ1-1
V gene: TRBV25-1
clone size: .
D gene: TRBD1
CDR3 length: 15

CDR3 DNA: TGTGCCAGCAGCTTGACGGCCCTGGGGGGGGCGTCCGGTGAGCAGTTCTTC
CDR3 protein: CASSLTALGGASGEQFF
J gene: TRBJ2-1
V gene: TRBV7-9
clone size: few
D gene: .
CDR3 length: 17

CDR3 DNA: TGTGCCAGCAGCTTGCGGGGTGGCAATCAGCCCCAGCATTTT
CDR3 protein: CASSLRGGNQPQHF
J gene: TRBJ1-5
V gene: TRBV11-3
clone size: few
D gene: .
CDR3 length: 14

CDR3 DNA: TGTGCCTGGGGCCTTACAGATACGCAGTATTTT
CDR3 protein: CAWGLTDTQYF
J gene: TRBJ2-3
V gene: TRBV30
clone size: .
D gene: .
CDR3 length: 11

CDR3 DNA: TGCGCCAGCAGCTTGACAGGGGACCCTAGCAATCAGCCCCAGCATTTT
CDR3 protein: CASSLTGDPSNQPQHF
J gene: TRBJ1-5
V gene: TRBV5-1
clone size: .
D gene: TRBD1
CDR3 length: 16

CDR3 DNA: TGTGCCACCAGCAGACAACAGGGGGGCAATCAGCCCCAGCATTTT
CDR3 protein: CATSRQQGGNQPQHF
J gene: TRBJ1-5
V gene: TRBV15
clone size: .
D gene: TRBD1
CDR3 length: 15

CDR3 DNA: TGCGCCAGCAGCGGACAGGGGTTGTCTAATGAAAAACTGTTTTTT
CDR3 protein: CASSGQGLSNEKLFF
J gene: TRBJ1-4
V gene: TRBV5-1
clone size: few
D gene: TRBD1
CDR3 length: 15

CDR3 DNA: TGTGCCAGCAGTGAGCGCTCGAGGCTTACGCAGTATTTT
CDR3 protein: CASSERSRLTQYF
J gene: TRBJ2-3
V gene: TRBV6-5
clone size: .
D gene: .
CDR3 length: 13

CDR3 DNA: TGTGCCAGCAGCCAAACCCCGGACAGGGGCCGGGGCTACACCTTC
CDR3 protein: CASSQTPDRGRGYTF
J gene: TRBJ1-2
V gene: TRBV14
clone size: .
D gene: TRBD1
CDR3 length: 15

CDR3 DNA: TGTGCCAGCAGCTCACTAGCGGGGGGGTTCTCCTACAATGAGCAGTTCTTC
CDR3 protein: CASSSLAGGFSYNEQFF
J gene: TRBJ2-1
V gene: TRBV5-4
clone size: .
D gene: TRBD2
CDR3 length: 17

CDR3 DNA: TGTGCCAGCTCACCTCAGGAGGAAATGAACACTGAAGCTTTCTTT
CDR3 protein: CASSPQEEMNTEAFF
J gene: TRBJ1-1
V gene: TRBV18
clone size: .
D gene: .
CDR3 length: 15

CDR3 DNA: TGTGCCAGCAGTCCCAGGGGGTATGAGCAGTTCTTC
CDR3 protein: CASSPRGYEQFF
J gene: TRBJ2-1
V gene: TRBV6-5
clone size: .
D gene: TRBD1
CDR3 length: 12

CDR3 DNA: TGTGCCAGTATGCAGAACAAGGGGGCTGGCTACACCTTC
CDR3 protein: CASMQNKGAGYTF
J gene: TRBJ1-2
V gene: TRBV19
clone size: .
D gene: TRBD1
CDR3 length: 13

CDR3 DNA: TGTGCCAGTAGTAATCAGGGGCAAGAGACCCAGTACTTC
CDR3 protein: CASSNQGQETQYF
J gene: TRBJ2-5
V gene: TRBV19
clone size: .
D gene: .
CDR3 length: 13

CDR3 DNA: TGTGCCAGCAGCTCAGGGGTTAGGAATTCACCCCTCCACTTT
CDR3 protein: CASSSGVRNSPLHF
J gene: TRBJ1-6
V gene: TRBV6-5
clone size: .
D gene: .
CDR3 length: 14

CDR3 DNA: TGTGCCAGCAGGTCGCGACTAGCGGGGGGTGGAGGCGAGCAGTTCTTC
CDR3 protein: CASRSRLAGGGGEQFF
J gene: TRBJ2-1
V gene: TRBV7-9
clone size: few
D gene: TRBD2
CDR3 length: 16

CDR3 DNA: TGTGCCATCAGTGGGGGACTAAATTCACCCCTCCACTTT
CDR3 protein: CAISGGLNSPLHF
J gene: TRBJ1-6
V gene: TRBV10-3
clone size: .
D gene: .
CDR3 length: 13

CDR3 DNA: TGTGCCAGCGGGGAGAGGGATCGCCTCAGTGGCTACACCTTC
CDR3 protein: CASGERDRLSGYTF
J gene: TRBJ1-2
V gene: TRBV2
clone size: .
D gene: .
CDR3 length: 14

CDR3 DNA: TGTGCCAGCTCACCGGACAGTCAATATGGCTACACCTTC
CDR3 protein: CASSPDSQYGYTF
J gene: TRBJ1-2
V gene: TRBV18
clone size: .
D gene: .
CDR3 length: 13

CDR3 DNA: TGTGCCAGCAGTCCCACGCAGGGAACTAATGAAAAACTGTTTTTT
CDR3 protein: CASSPTQGTNEKLFF
J gene: TRBJ1-4
V gene: TRBV6-6
clone size: .
D gene: .
CDR3 length: 15

CDR3 DNA: TGTGCCAGCACCCAGGGGAGCAATCAGCCCCAGCATTTT
CDR3 protein: CASTQGSNQPQHF
J gene: TRBJ1-5
V gene: TRBV7-9
clone size: .
D gene: .
CDR3 length: 13

CDR3 DNA: TGTGCCACAGCGGACGTTTTGCGGGGGAGCACAGATACGCAGTATTTT
CDR3 protein: CATADVLRGSTDTQYF
J gene: TRBJ2-3
V gene: TRBV19
clone size: once
D gene: TRBD2
CDR3 length: 16

CDR3 DNA: TGTGCCAGCAGCTTCTTAGCGGGGGGGGGCACAGATACGCAGTATTTT
CDR3 protein: CASSFLAGGGTDTQYF
J gene: TRBJ2-3
V gene: TRBV7-9
clone size: .
D gene: TRBD2
CDR3 length: 16

CDR3 DNA: TGCGCCAGCAGTGAGCTAGCGGGGGGTCTAACTTCAACCTACGAGCAGTACTTC
CDR3 protein: CASSELAGGLTSTYEQYF
J gene: TRBJ2-7
V gene: TRBV10-1
clone size: .
D gene: TRBD2
CDR3 length: 18

CDR3 DNA: TGTGCCATCCTGAACACCGGGGAGCTGTTTTTT
CDR3 protein: CAILNTGELFF
J gene: TRBJ2-2
V gene: TRBV10-3
clone size: .
D gene: .
CDR3 length: 11

CDR3 DNA: TGTGCCAGCAGTCAGCCGGGGGGGCCCTACAATGAGCAGTTCTTC
CDR3 protein: CASSQPGGPYNEQFF
J gene: TRBJ2-1
V gene: TRBV6-5
clone size: .
D gene: TRBD2
CDR3 length: 15

CDR3 DNA: TGTGCCAGCAGCCAAGTCGTAGGACAGGGGGCAAACTATGGCTACACCTTC
CDR3 protein: CASSQVVGQGANYGYTF
J gene: TRBJ1-2
V gene: TRBV4-2
clone size: .
D gene: TRBD1
CDR3 length: 17

CDR3 DNA: TGTGCCAGCAGCTCGAGACAGGGGGTGCAGTACTTC
CDR3 protein: CASSSRQGVQYF
J gene: TRBJ2-7
V gene: TRBV11-3
clone size: .
D gene: TRBD1
CDR3 length: 12

CDR3 DNA: TGTGCCAGCAGCTTCGGTCAGGGGACTAACTATGGCTACACCTTC
CDR3 protein: CASSFGQGTNYGYTF
J gene: TRBJ1-2
V gene: TRBV7-8
clone size: .
D gene: .
CDR3 length: 15

CDR3 DNA: TGCGCCAGCAAATCCGGGACAGGGGTAGACATTCAGTACTTC
CDR3 protein: CASKSGTGVDIQYF
J gene: TRBJ2-4
V gene: TRBV5-1
clone size: .
D gene: TRBD1
CDR3 length: 14

CDR3 DNA: TGTGCCAGCAGCCAAGAACATCGGACAGGAGACGGCTACACCTTC
CDR3 protein: CASSQEHRTGDGYTF
J gene: TRBJ1-2
V gene: TRBV4-2
clone size: once
D gene: TRBD1
CDR3 length: 15

CDR3 DNA: TGTGCCAGCAGACAAGTTACTAGCGGGGTCACAGATACGCAGTATTTT
CDR3 protein: CASRQVTSGVTDTQYF
J gene: TRBJ2-3
V gene: TRBV7-9
clone size: .
D gene: TRBD2
CDR3 length: 16

CDR3 DNA: TGTGCCTGGAGGGCTGGCCACAGGGGATCCGGGGAGCTGTTTTTT
CDR3 protein: CAWRAGHRGSGELFF
J gene: TRBJ2-2
V gene: TRBV30
clone size: .
D gene: TRBD1
CDR3 length: 15

CDR3 DNA: TGCGCCAGCAGCTTGGGGGCAGGGGCGGGTGAAAAACTGTTTTTT
CDR3 protein: CASSLGAGAGEKLFF
J gene: TRBJ1-4
V gene: TRBV5-1
clone size: .
D gene: .
CDR3 length: 15

CDR3 DNA: TGTGCCAGCAGCGTAGAGGGTCGCGGGGGGGCCGATACGCAGTATTTT
CDR3 protein: CASSVEGRGGADTQYF
J gene: TRBJ2-3
V gene: TRBV9
clone size: .
D gene: TRBD2
CDR3 length: 16

CDR3 DNA: TGTGCCAGCACCCCCTTGAGAGGGGGGGCCCATGAGCAGTACTTC
CDR3 protein: CASTPLRGGAHEQYF
J gene: TRBJ2-7
V gene: TRBV6-1
clone size: .
D gene: .
CDR3 length: 15

CDR3 DNA: TGTGCCAGCAGTTTAGTTCGGCTAGCCCAGCATTTT
CDR3 protein: CASSLVRLAQHF
J gene: TRBJ1-5
V gene: TRBV28
clone size: .
D gene: .
CDR3 length: 12

CDR3 DNA: TGTGCCAGCAGCTTAGCGTATGGACAGGGCCTGGATGGCTACACCTTC
CDR3 protein: CASSLAYGQGLDGYTF
J gene: TRBJ1-2
V gene: TRBV7-6
clone size: .
D gene: TRBD1
CDR3 length: 16

CDR3 DNA: TGTGCCATCAGTGATGGACTAGCGGGGGGCGAGAGTTACAATGAGCAGTTCTTC
CDR3 protein: CAISDGLAGGESYNEQFF
J gene: TRBJ2-1
V gene: TRBV10-3
clone size: .
D gene: TRBD2
CDR3 length: 18

CDR3 DNA: TGTGCCTGGAGTAGTGGGGACAGGGAATACTTC
CDR3 protein: CAWSSGDREYF
J gene: TRBJ2-5
V gene: TRBV30
clone size: .
D gene: TRBD1
CDR3 length: 11

CDR3 DNA: TGTGCCAGCTCCCGGCAGGGTCTACCTGAAGCTTTCTTT
CDR3 protein: CASSRQGLPEAFF
J gene: TRBJ1-1
V gene: TRBV18
clone size: .
D gene: .
CDR3 length: 13

CDR3 DNA: TGTGCCAGCAGCTTGCCAGGGCCAAGCACAGATACGCAGTATTTT
CDR3 protein: CASSLPGPSTDTQYF
J gene: TRBJ2-3
V gene: TRBV5-5
clone size: .
D gene: .
CDR3 length: 15

CDR3 DNA: TGTGCCAGCAGCCTCCCGGGGGCCAACGTCCTGACTTTC
CDR3 protein: CASSLPGANVLTF
J gene: TRBJ2-6
V gene: TRBV11-2
clone size: once
D gene: .
CDR3 length: 13

CDR3 DNA: TGTGCCAGCAGCCCACACGGGAGGGTAGGAGAGACCCAGTACTTC
CDR3 protein: CASSPHGRVGETQYF
J gene: TRBJ2-5
V gene: TRBV9
clone size: .
D gene: TRBD2
CDR3 length: 15

CDR3 DNA: TGTGCCACCTTCCGGGAGCTCGGGGTTGGGACCCAGTACTTC
CDR3 protein: CATFRELGVGTQYF
J gene: TRBJ2-5
V gene: TRBV6-1
clone size: .
D gene: .
CDR3 length: 14